This T cell receptor (beta chain) emerged from a study of T cell repertoires in cytomegalovirus infection. Whole-study context: Signatures in public TCR beta sequences pointed to both CMV infection and matching HLA type.

MiXCR, applied by TCRdb to the reads, yields one record per CDR3 protein. The sample records about 770,000 distinct CDR3 sequences, 25% to 30% being singletons. Turning to this clonotype: Its antigen is undetermined.

V gave up 8 bases and J gave up 9 bases; unmatched junction bases: 13. The CDR3 has 14 amino acids. The germline gives CDR1 MNHEY, CDR2 SVGAGI. The sample in question was cultured CD8+ T cells from PBMCs, obtained from culture after CMV antigen stimulation. The receptor was derived from a human donor in good health (CMV status not recorded). Some clones in this sample may be carry-over from other donors' samples. This rearrangement joins TRBV6-5 to TRBJ2-3; 8 bases map to TRBD2. The CDR3 reads CASVDGTSRETQYF. For the CDR3, the DNA is TGTGCCAGCGTCGACGGGACTAGTCGGGAAACGCAGTATTTT.